This TCR beta chain emerged from a study of blood T cell repertoires in COVID-19. Libraries were prepared by immunoSEQ multiplex PCR; TCRdb keeps only in-frame clonotypes and omits some of them. The repertoire has about 310,000 clones, about nine tenths of them found once; the top ten carry approximately 2%. The length of the CDR3 is 13 residues. The germline V gene has CDR1 MNHEY and CDR2 SMNVEV (reference sequence). V lost 10 bases and J lost 2, with 9 bases in between. This chain joins TRBV27 and TRBJ1-6; D is ambiguous. The specimen was peripheral blood. The source is a man younger than 35 with active or convalescent COVID-19. As DNA, the CDR3 is TGTGCCACCACGCGGGCCTATAATTCACCCCTCCACTTT. Amino acids: CATTRAYNSPLHF.